A selection of T cell receptor beta chains follows, all from one sample in a study of blood T cell repertoires in COVID-19. The repertoire was sequenced with immunoSEQ multiplex PCR; TCRdb's copy has only in-frame clones and lacks some. The sample shows approximately 20,000 clones, 83% of them seen only once. Sequencing was carried out using peripheral blood. The source of these receptors is a man in his 70s with acute or convalescent COVID-19. Each CDR3 is given with its conserved first and last residue. Each record gives: CDR3 DNA, CDR3 protein, J gene, D gene, V gene, clone size. D genes are given only for firm matches. Some rows have no size entry. The others give once, few or many, or a class for an expanded clone.

cdr3_nt: TGTGCCAGCACCCTAGACAGGGTGGGGGAGCAGTACTTC; cdr3_aa: CASTLDRVGEQYF; j_call: TRBJ2-7; d_call: TRBD1; v_call: TRBV7-9; clone_size: NA
cdr3_nt: TGTGCCAGCAGCCCTGCCCAGGACTATGGCTACACCTTC; cdr3_aa: CASSPAQDYGYTF; j_call: TRBJ1-2; d_call: NA; v_call: TRBV5-6; clone_size: NA
cdr3_nt: TGCGCCAGCAGCAGACTAGCGGGGGAAGGAGATACGCAGTATTTT; cdr3_aa: CASSRLAGEGDTQYF; j_call: TRBJ2-3; d_call: TRBD2; v_call: TRBV5-1; clone_size: NA
cdr3_nt: TGCGCCAGCAGCCAAGATTTTACTAGCGGGGGGCCGGAGACCCAGTACTTC; cdr3_aa: CASSQDFTSGGPETQYF; j_call: TRBJ2-5; d_call: TRBD2; v_call: TRBV4-3; clone_size: NA
cdr3_nt: TGTGCCAGCAGCCAACGGGAGAATCAGCCCCAGCATTTT; cdr3_aa: CASSQRENQPQHF; j_call: TRBJ1-5; d_call: NA; v_call: TRBV3-1/TRBV3-2; clone_size: once
cdr3_nt: TGTGCCAGCAGCTTATCCCGGGGCGGGGGCTATGGCTACACCTTC; cdr3_aa: CASSLSRGGGYGYTF; j_call: TRBJ1-2; d_call: NA; v_call: TRBV7-6; clone_size: NA
cdr3_nt: TGTGCCAGCAGCGGGGGGGGCGCAGCGTCAGGCTACACCTTC; cdr3_aa: CASSGGGAASGYTF; j_call: TRBJ1-2; d_call: NA; v_call: TRBV7-8; clone_size: NA
cdr3_nt: TGCAGCGTTCAAAACACTGAAGCTTTCTTT; cdr3_aa: CSVQNTEAFF; j_call: TRBJ1-1; d_call: NA; v_call: TRBV29-1; clone_size: NA
cdr3_nt: TGTGCCAGCAGTTTAGGTCAGGGGTTCCCTGAAGCTTTCTTT; cdr3_aa: CASSLGQGFPEAFF; j_call: TRBJ1-1; d_call: NA; v_call: TRBV28; clone_size: NA
cdr3_nt: TGTGCCAGCAGGGAACTAGCGGGAGCGAACACCGGGGAGCTGTTTTTT; cdr3_aa: CASRELAGANTGELFF; j_call: TRBJ2-2; d_call: TRBD2; v_call: TRBV7-9; clone_size: NA
cdr3_nt: TGTGCCAGCAGCTTGGGGACAGGGTCTGAGAGATACACTGAAGCTTTCTTT; cdr3_aa: CASSLGTGSERYTEAFF; j_call: TRBJ1-1; d_call: TRBD1; v_call: TRBV5-8; clone_size: once
cdr3_nt: TGTGCCAGCAGTTACCGGGGGACTAGCTCCTACGAGCAGTACTTC; cdr3_aa: CASSYRGTSSYEQYF; j_call: TRBJ2-7; d_call: TRBD2; v_call: TRBV6-2/TRBV6-3; clone_size: NA
cdr3_nt: TGTGCCAGCAGTTACGGGGACAAAACGCGGAATGGCTACACCTTC; cdr3_aa: CASSYGDKTRNGYTF; j_call: TRBJ1-2; d_call: NA; v_call: TRBV6-6; clone_size: once
cdr3_nt: TGTGCCAGCAGCTATAGCGGGGGGGGAGTTGCAGATACGCAGTATTTT; cdr3_aa: CASSYSGGGVADTQYF; j_call: TRBJ2-3; d_call: TRBD2; v_call: TRBV13; clone_size: NA
cdr3_nt: TGTGCCAGCAGGAGTATCTCCCATCGCTTTAGCTCCTACGAGCAGTACTTC; cdr3_aa: CASRSISHRFSSYEQYF; j_call: TRBJ2-7; d_call: NA; v_call: TRBV2; clone_size: NA
cdr3_nt: TGTGCCAGCAGCGGCTGGGGACTAGCGGATTCCTACGAGCAGTACTTC; cdr3_aa: CASSGWGLADSYEQYF; j_call: TRBJ2-7; d_call: TRBD2; v_call: TRBV5-4; clone_size: NA
cdr3_nt: TGTGCCAGCAGTGAGGGACAGGGAGTAGGCTACACCTTC; cdr3_aa: CASSEGQGVGYTF; j_call: TRBJ1-2; d_call: TRBD1; v_call: TRBV6-1; clone_size: few
cdr3_nt: TGTGCCAGCAGTTTATATGACAGGGGTGGGGGCTACACCTTC; cdr3_aa: CASSLYDRGGGYTF; j_call: TRBJ1-2; d_call: TRBD1; v_call: TRBV27; clone_size: NA
cdr3_nt: TGTGCCAGCAGGGACGGGACAGTCTTGGCTCCCGGAAACACCATATATTTT; cdr3_aa: CASRDGTVLAPGNTIYF; j_call: TRBJ1-3; d_call: TRBD1; v_call: TRBV27; clone_size: NA
cdr3_nt: TGTGCCTGGTCAGCGGGGCGCACAGATACGCAGTATTTT; cdr3_aa: CAWSAGRTDTQYF; j_call: TRBJ2-3; d_call: TRBD2; v_call: TRBV30; clone_size: NA
cdr3_nt: TGTGCCAGTAGTATATCCAAAGCCGAAAACATTCAGTACTTC; cdr3_aa: CASSISKAENIQYF; j_call: TRBJ2-4; d_call: NA; v_call: TRBV19; clone_size: NA
cdr3_nt: TGTGCCTGTGCACCCTGGCAGGCCATAACTAACTATGGCTACACCTTC; cdr3_aa: CACAPWQAITNYGYTF; j_call: TRBJ1-2; d_call: NA; v_call: TRBV30; clone_size: NA
cdr3_nt: TGTGCCAGCACCTTTTCTGGGGCCAACGTCCTGACTTTC; cdr3_aa: CASTFSGANVLTF; j_call: TRBJ2-6; d_call: NA; v_call: TRBV27; clone_size: NA
cdr3_nt: TGTGCCAGCTCACTCACAGTGAACACTGAAGCTTTCTTT; cdr3_aa: CASSLTVNTEAFF; j_call: TRBJ1-1; d_call: NA; v_call: TRBV18; clone_size: NA
cdr3_nt: TGTGCCGGCCAGCGGGAGTTGACCGGGGAGCTGTTTTTT; cdr3_aa: CAGQRELTGELFF; j_call: TRBJ2-2; d_call: TRBD2; v_call: TRBV15; clone_size: NA
cdr3_nt: TGTGCCAGCAGTTACGGACAGCACATGGCTAATGAAAAACTGTTTTTT; cdr3_aa: CASSYGQHMANEKLFF; j_call: TRBJ1-4; d_call: NA; v_call: TRBV6-5; clone_size: few
cdr3_nt: TGTGCCAGCAGGACGGGGGGAGCGGGATTTAGATACGAGCAGTACTTC; cdr3_aa: CASRTGGAGFRYEQYF; j_call: TRBJ2-7; d_call: TRBD2; v_call: TRBV27; clone_size: few
cdr3_nt: TGTGCCAGTAGTATAGAGCGGAGCTCTGGGGCCAACGTCCTGACTTTC; cdr3_aa: CASSIERSSGANVLTF; j_call: TRBJ2-6; d_call: NA; v_call: TRBV19; clone_size: NA